These 2 T cell receptor beta chains originate from one sample sequenced in a study of T cell repertoires in cytomegalovirus infection. In TCRdb, the reads were re-called with MiXCR into one record per CDR3 protein. The table records fewer than 200,000 distinct CDR3 sequences, nearly 9.5% of them present only once. Sequenced material: PBMCs. All receptors derive from a human donor in good health (CMV status not recorded). Some clones in this sample may be carry-over from other donors' samples.

This chain joins TRBV6-5 and TRBJ1-2; D is unclear. V was shortened by 8 bases and J by 2 bases, with 6 bases between the two germline ends. This CDR3 has 11 amino acids. Germline values: CDR1 MNHEY, CDR2 SVGAGI. This CDR3 is CASGRNYGYTF. CDR3 DNA: TGTGCCAGCGGAAGAAACTATGGCTACACCTTC.

The V gene is TRBV28, the J gene TRBJ2-1, with unresolved D. Trimming took off 2 bases at V and 5 bases at J, with 13 bases between the two ends. Germline CDR1 is MDHEN and CDR2 is SYDVKM. The length of the CDR3 is 15 residues. In DNA form, the CDR3 reads TGTGCCAGCAGTTTAGGTAGGGCTGGTAACAATGAGCAGTTCTTC. Protein: CASSLGRAGNNEQFF.